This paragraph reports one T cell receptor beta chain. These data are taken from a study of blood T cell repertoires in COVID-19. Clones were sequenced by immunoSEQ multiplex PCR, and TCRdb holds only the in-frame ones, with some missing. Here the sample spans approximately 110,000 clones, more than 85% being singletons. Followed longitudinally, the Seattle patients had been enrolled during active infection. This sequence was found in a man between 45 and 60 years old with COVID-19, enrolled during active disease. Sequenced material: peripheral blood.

CDR3 loop: CASSQQGASEKLFF. In DNA, the CDR3 is TGTGCCAGCAGCCAACAGGGGGCGTCTGAAAAACTGTTTTTT. The rearrangement links TRBV3-1 (or the pseudogene TRBV3-2) to TRBJ1-4; 8 bases match TRBD1. After removal of 2 bases from V and 7 bases from J, the junction contained 3 bases not matched to a gene. This CDR3 contains 14 residues. Germline V lookup: CDR1 LGHDT, CDR2 YNNKEL (reference sequence).